This T cell receptor beta chain was obtained from a study of blood T cell repertoires in COVID-19. About the study: Researchers got acute and convalescent COVID-19 samples from the United States, Italy and Spain.

Per the germline V gene, CDR1 is LGHDT and CDR2 is YNNKEL (reference sequence). The CDR3 spans 13 residues. V lost 3 bases and J lost 1, with 6 bases in between. Produced via immunoSEQ multiplex PCR; TCRdb's table is partial and in-frame only. Here the sample spans more than 85,000 clones, roughly 90% being singletons. Followed over time, Seattle patients had been enrolled while infection was active. This clone was recorded many times. The sequenced sample consisted of peripheral blood. The V call is TRBV3-1 (or the pseudogene TRBV3-2), the J call TRBJ1-1; TRBD1 is a possible D gene (5 bases). This receptor was obtained from a woman in her fifties or sixties with COVID-19, enrolled during active disease. This CDR3 reads CASSHGQNTEAFF. In nucleotides, the CDR3 is TGTGCCAGCAGCCACGGACAGAACACTGAAGCTTTCTTT.